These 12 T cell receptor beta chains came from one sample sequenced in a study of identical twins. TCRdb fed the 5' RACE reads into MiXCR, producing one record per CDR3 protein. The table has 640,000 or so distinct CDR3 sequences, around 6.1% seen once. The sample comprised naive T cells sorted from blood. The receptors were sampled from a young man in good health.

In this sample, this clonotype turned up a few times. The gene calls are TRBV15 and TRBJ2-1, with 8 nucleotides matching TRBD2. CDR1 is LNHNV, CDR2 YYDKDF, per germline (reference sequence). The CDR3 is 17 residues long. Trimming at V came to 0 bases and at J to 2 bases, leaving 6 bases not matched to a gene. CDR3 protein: CATSRDRGGPTYNEQFF. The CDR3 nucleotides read TGTGCCACCAGCAGAGATCGGGGGGGGCCTACCTACAATGAGCAGTTCTTC.

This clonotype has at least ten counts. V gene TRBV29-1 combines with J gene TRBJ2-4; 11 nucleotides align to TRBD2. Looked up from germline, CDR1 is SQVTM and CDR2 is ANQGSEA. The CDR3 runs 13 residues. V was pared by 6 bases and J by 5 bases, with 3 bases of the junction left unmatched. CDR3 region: CSVPGLAENIQYF. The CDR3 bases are TGCAGCGTGCCGGGACTAGCGGAAAACATTCAGTACTTC.

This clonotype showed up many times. CDR3 amino acids: CASSAWVNNEQFF. The CDR3 coding sequence is TGTGCCAGCAGCGCTTGGGTGAACAATGAGCAGTTCTTC. The chain uses TRBV9 and TRBJ2-1, with D uncertain. V gave up 3 bases and J gave up 5 bases, with 9 bases separating them. Germline CDR1 and CDR2: SGDLS and YYNGEE. The CDR3 runs 13 residues.

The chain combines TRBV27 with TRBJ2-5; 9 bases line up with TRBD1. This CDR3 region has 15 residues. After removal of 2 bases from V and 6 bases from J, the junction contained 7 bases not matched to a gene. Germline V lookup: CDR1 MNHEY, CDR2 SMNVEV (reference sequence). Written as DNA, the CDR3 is TGTGCCAGCAGTTTAGGGACAGGGATGCGGAAGACCCAGTACTTC. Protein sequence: CASSLGTGMRKTQYF.

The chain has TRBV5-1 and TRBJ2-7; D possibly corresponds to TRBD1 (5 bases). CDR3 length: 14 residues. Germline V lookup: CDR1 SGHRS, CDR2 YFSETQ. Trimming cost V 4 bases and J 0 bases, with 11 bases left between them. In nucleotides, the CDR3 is TGCGCCAGCAGCCCGACAGCTGGCTCCTACGAGCAGTACTTC. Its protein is CASSPTAGSYEQYF.

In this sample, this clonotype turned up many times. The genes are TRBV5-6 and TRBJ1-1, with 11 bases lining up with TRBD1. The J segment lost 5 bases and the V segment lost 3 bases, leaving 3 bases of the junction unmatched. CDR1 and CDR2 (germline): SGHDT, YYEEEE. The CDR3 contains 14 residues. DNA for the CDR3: TGTGCCAGCAGCTGGGGACAGGGGGGAACTGAAGCTTTCTTT. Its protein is CASSWGQGGTEAFF.

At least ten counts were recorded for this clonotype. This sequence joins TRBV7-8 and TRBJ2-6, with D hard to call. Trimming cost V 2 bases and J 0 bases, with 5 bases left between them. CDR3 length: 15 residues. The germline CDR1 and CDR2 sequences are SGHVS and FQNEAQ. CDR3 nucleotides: TGTGCCAGCAGCTTAACAGCCTCTGGGGCCAACGTCCTGACTTTC. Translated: CASSLTASGANVLTF. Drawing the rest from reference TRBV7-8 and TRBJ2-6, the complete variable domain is GAGVSQSPRYKVAKRGQDVALRCDPISGHVSLFWYQQALGQGPEFLTYFQNEAQLDKSGLPSDRFFAERPEGSVSTLKIQRTQQEDSAVYLCASSLTASGANVLTFGAGSRLTVL.

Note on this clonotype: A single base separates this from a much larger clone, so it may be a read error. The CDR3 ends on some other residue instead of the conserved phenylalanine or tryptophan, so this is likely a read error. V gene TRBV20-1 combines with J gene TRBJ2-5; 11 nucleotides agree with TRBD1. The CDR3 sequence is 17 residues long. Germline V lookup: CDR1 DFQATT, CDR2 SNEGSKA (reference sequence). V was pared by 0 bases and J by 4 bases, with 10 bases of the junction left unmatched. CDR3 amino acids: CSARDAPGQGDSETQYI. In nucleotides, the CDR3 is TGCAGTGCTAGAGACGCTCCGGGACAGGGGGATTCAGAGACCCAGTACATC.

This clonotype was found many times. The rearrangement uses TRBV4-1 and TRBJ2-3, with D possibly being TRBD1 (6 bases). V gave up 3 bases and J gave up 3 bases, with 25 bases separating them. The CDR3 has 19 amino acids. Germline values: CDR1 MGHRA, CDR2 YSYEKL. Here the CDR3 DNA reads TGCGCCAGCAGCCAGACCGTAGTCCTGGGGGCGAGGGGGACAGATACGCAGTATTTT. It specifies CASSQTVVLGARGTDTQYF.

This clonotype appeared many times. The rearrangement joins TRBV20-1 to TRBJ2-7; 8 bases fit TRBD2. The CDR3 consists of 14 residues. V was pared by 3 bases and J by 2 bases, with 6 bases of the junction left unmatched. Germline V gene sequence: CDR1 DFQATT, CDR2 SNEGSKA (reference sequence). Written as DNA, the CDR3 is TGCAGTGCTAGGCGGGGGGTAAGGCCCTACGAGCAGTACGTC. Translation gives CSARRGVRPYEQYV.

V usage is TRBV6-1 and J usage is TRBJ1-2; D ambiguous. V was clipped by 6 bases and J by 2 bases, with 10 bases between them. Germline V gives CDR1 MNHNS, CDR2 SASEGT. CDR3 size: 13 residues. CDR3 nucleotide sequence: TGTGCCAGCAGACCGACTGCGAACTATGGCTACACCTTC. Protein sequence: CASRPTANYGYTF.

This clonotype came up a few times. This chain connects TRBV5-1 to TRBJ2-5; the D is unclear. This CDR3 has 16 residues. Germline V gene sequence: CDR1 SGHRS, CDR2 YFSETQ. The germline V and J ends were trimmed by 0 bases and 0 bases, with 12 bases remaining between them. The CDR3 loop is CASSLATAVDQETQYF. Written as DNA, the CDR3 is TGCGCCAGCAGCTTGGCTACAGCCGTAGACCAAGAGACCCAGTACTTC.